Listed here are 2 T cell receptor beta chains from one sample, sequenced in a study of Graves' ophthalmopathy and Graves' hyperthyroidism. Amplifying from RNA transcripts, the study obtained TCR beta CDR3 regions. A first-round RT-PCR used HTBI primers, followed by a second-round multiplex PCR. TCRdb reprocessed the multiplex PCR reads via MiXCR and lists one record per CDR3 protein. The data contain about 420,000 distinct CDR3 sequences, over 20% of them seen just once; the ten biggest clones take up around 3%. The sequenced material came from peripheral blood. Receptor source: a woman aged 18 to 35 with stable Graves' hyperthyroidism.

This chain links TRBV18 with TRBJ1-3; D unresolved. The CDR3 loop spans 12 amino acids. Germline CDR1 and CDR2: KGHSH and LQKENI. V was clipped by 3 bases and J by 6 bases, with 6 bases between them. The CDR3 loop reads CASSPSQNTIYF. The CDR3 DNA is TGTGCCAGCTCACCGTCCCAAAACACCATATATTTT.

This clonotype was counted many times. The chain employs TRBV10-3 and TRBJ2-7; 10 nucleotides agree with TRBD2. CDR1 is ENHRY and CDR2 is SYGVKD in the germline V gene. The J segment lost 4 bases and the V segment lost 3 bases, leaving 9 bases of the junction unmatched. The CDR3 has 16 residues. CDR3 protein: CAISENRASGSYEQYF. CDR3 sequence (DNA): TGTGCCATCAGTGAAAATAGGGCTAGCGGGAGTTACGAGCAGTACTTC.